A selection of T cell receptor beta chains follows, all from one sample in a study of CD8 T cells in Susac syndrome. TCRdb recomputed calls from the immunoSEQ multiplex PCR reads with MiXCR, one row per CDR3 protein. The sample holds 130,000 or so distinct CDR3 sequences, just under 95% seen once. Material: CD8+ T cells from PBMCs. The receptors stem from a human donor with Susac syndrome. CDR3s leave out the opening cysteine and the closing phenylalanine or tryptophan.

V gene: TRBV29-1; J gene: TRBJ2-5; CDR3 protein: SVDGADQETQY
V gene: TRBV14; J gene: TRBJ2-1; CDR3 protein: ASSQVAGALNEQF
V gene: TRBV29-1; J gene: TRBJ2-3; CDR3 protein: SVEHPGKTDTQY
V gene: TRBV11-2; J gene: TRBJ1-1; CDR3 protein: ASSLQSTEAF
V gene: TRBV9; J gene: TRBJ2-3; CDR3 protein: ASSVGDRVSTDTQY
V gene: TRBV29-1; J gene: TRBJ1-1; CDR3 protein: SVEDRGPSEAF
V gene: TRBV7-6; J gene: TRBJ1-1; CDR3 protein: ASSLRQGLDTEAF
V gene: TRBV15; J gene: TRBJ1-1; CDR3 protein: ATRSGESGRTEAF
V gene: TRBV2; J gene: TRBJ2-2; CDR3 protein: AIPSSEGLLNTGELF
V gene: TRBV29-1; J gene: TRBJ2-5; CDR3 protein: SVGRGARLQETQY
V gene: TRBV9; J gene: TRBJ1-5; CDR3 protein: ASSVAGGDQPQH
V gene: TRBV29-1; J gene: TRBJ1-1; CDR3 protein: SVVLSEAF
V gene: TRBV24-1; J gene: TRBJ2-1; CDR3 protein: ATSTGANEQF